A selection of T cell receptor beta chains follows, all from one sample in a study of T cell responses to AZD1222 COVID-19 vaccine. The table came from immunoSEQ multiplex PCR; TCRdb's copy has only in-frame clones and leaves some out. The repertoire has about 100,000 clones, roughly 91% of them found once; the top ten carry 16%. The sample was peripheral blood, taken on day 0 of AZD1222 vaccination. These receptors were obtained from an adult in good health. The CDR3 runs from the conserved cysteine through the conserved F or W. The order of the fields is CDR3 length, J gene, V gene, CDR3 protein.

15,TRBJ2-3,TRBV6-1,CASSEVAGGTDTQYF
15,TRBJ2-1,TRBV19,CASSIGAQTYNEQFF
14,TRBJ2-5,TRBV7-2,CASSRGQSQETQYF
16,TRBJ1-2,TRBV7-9,CASTREGDRGISGYTF
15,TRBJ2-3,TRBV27,CASSLSRQGIDTQYF
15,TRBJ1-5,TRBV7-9,CASSLAGGNNQPQHF
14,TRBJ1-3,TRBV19,CASSKGADGNTIYF
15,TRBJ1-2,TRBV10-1,CASSGDKQSNYGYTF
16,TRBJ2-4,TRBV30,CAWSRVRDTRRDIQYF
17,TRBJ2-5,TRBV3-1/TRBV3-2,CASSAGLAGLTRETQYF
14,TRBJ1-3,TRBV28,CASSLDRVGNTIYF
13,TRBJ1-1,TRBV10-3,CAISDGRNTEAFF
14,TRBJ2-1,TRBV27,CASTRTGAHNEQFF
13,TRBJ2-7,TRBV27,CASRTGASNEQYF
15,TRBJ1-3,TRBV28,CASSLDRGYGNTIYF
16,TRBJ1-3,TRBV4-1,CASSQDPRSSGNTIYF
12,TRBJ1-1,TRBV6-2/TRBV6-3,CASSYDSDEAFF
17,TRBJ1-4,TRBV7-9,CASSLAPSGDRREKLFF
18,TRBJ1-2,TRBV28,CASKDPPGTGPHYYGYTF
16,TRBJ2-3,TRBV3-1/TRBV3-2,CASSQGLGLPTDTQYF
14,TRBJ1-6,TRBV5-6,CASSWDRDNSPLHF
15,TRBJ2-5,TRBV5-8,CASSSGRTGEETQYF
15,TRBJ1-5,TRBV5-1,CASSLMGDSNQPQHF
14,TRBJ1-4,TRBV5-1,CASSGGRINEKLFF
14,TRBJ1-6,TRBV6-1,CASSENGSNSPLHF
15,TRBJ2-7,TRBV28,CASSPGTAGSYEQYF
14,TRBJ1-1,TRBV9,CASSVAGRNTEAFF
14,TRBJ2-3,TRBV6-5,CASINLPVTDTQYF
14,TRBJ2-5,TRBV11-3,CASSPRQGRETQYF
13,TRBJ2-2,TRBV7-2,CASSFLGPGELFF
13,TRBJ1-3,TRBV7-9,CASSLGSGNTIYF
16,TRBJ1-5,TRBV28,CASSRRTLWGNQPQHF
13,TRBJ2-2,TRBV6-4,CASKAGDTGELFF
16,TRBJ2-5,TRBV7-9,CASSPRGLADQETQYF
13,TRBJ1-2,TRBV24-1,CATSDPVDYGYTF
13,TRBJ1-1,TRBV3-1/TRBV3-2,CASSPRLNTEAFF
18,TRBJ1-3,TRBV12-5,CASGLVRKTGSSGNTIYF
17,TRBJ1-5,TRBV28,CASSRLVGHYSNQPQHF
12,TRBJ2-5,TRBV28,CASSLYQETQYF
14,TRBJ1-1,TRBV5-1,CASSPDNPWSEAFF
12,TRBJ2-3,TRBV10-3,CASSGTADTQYF
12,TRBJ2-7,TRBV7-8,CASSPRRDEQYF
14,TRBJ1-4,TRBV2,CASSPRDRNGKLFF